This T cell receptor beta chain was obtained from a study of cytomegalovirus exposure and HLA in healthy donors. At the level of the study: Inside one of the first data releases sat around 86 million unique TCRs taken from HLA-typed donors. General study points: Most subjects had HLA-A and HLA-B alleles reportedly predicted accurately by TCR beta sequences.

The PCR contained 60 Vbeta and 13 Jbeta primers. TCRdb keeps only in-frame clones here, not all; method: immunoSEQ multiplex PCR. This table has 150,000 to 200,000 clones, 84% appearing once. The V end lost 7 bases, the J end lost 8 bases, and 20 bases lay between the germline ends. CDR3 length: 14 amino acids. Per the germline V gene, CDR1 is ENHRY and CDR2 is SYGVKD. In the case of this clone: Its antigen is unidentified.

Sequences were obtained from PBMCs. The V call is TRBV10-3, the J call TRBJ1-2; D is perhaps TRBD1 (6 bases). The TCR originated in a girl aged 5 to 17 in good health and CMV-seropositive. The DNA for the CDR3 is TGTGCCATCAACCTGTCAGGGGTGCCTAGCGGCTACACCTTC. This translates into CAINLSGVPSGYTF.